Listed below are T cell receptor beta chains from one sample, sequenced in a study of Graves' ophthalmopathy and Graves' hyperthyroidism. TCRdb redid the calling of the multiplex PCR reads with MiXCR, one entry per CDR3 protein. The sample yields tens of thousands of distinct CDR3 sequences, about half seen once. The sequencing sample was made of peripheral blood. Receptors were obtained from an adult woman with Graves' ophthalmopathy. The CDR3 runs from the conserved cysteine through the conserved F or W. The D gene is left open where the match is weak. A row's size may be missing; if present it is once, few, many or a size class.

cdr3_aa: CASSLSGAAGGTSVGEQFF; cdr3_nt: TGTGCCAGCAGCTTAAGTGGAGCGGCGGGAGGGACTAGCGTTGGTGAGCAGTTCTTC; d_call: TRBD2; v_call: TRBV7-3; clone_size: once; j_call: TRBJ2-1
cdr3_aa: CASSQGVGRPNEQFF; cdr3_nt: TGTGCCAGCAGCCAAGGGGTAGGGCGCCCCAATGAGCAGTTCTTC; d_call: .; v_call: TRBV11-2; clone_size: many; j_call: TRBJ2-1
cdr3_aa: CASSFQGTNEELFF; cdr3_nt: TGCGCCAGCAGCTTTCAGGGAACTAATGAAGAACTGTTTTTT; d_call: .; v_call: TRBV5-1; clone_size: .; j_call: TRBJ1-4
cdr3_aa: CASSSPAGARFSGANVLTF; cdr3_nt: TGTGCCAGCAGCTCCCCCGCTGGGGCCCGCTTCTCTGGGGCCAACGTCCTGACTTTC; d_call: .; v_call: TRBV28; clone_size: .; j_call: TRBJ2-6
cdr3_aa: CASSDPGQGRGYTF; cdr3_nt: TGTGCCAGCAGTGACCCGGGACAGGGTCGTGGCTACACCTTC; d_call: TRBD1; v_call: TRBV28; clone_size: many; j_call: TRBJ1-2
cdr3_aa: CSVAGLCSGANVLTF; cdr3_nt: TGCAGCGTTGCAGGGCTGTGCTCTGGGGCCAACGTCCTGACTTTC; d_call: .; v_call: TRBV29-1; clone_size: .; j_call: TRBJ2-6
cdr3_aa: CSARDFTSSSYEQYF; cdr3_nt: TGCAGTGCTAGGGACTTCACTTCAAGCTCCTACGAGCAGTACTTC; d_call: .; v_call: TRBV20-1; clone_size: many; j_call: TRBJ2-7
cdr3_aa: CATSRGASTDTQYF; cdr3_nt: TGTGCCACCAGTCGGGGGGCTAGCACAGATACGCAGTATTTT; d_call: .; v_call: TRBV24-1; clone_size: .; j_call: TRBJ2-3
cdr3_aa: CASGTYGYTF; cdr3_nt: TGTGCCAGCGGAACCTATGGCTACACCTTC; d_call: .; v_call: TRBV6-5; clone_size: .; j_call: TRBJ1-2
cdr3_aa: CASSILGTEAFF; cdr3_nt: TGTGCCAGTAGTATACTAGGGACTGAAGCTTTCTTT; d_call: .; v_call: TRBV19; clone_size: many; j_call: TRBJ1-1
cdr3_aa: CASSQDFSSGSYEQYF; cdr3_nt: TGTGCCAGCAGCCAAGATTTTTCTAGCGGGAGCTACGAGCAGTACTTC; d_call: TRBD2; v_call: TRBV4-2; clone_size: many; j_call: TRBJ2-7
cdr3_aa: CASSFRDMGPEQYF; cdr3_nt: TGTGCCAGCAGCTTCCGGGACATGGGACCCGAGCAGTACTTC; d_call: .; v_call: TRBV7-6; clone_size: medium-sized; j_call: TRBJ2-7
cdr3_aa: CASSHTGSPLHF; cdr3_nt: TGTGCCAGCAGCCATACCGGTTCACCCCTCCACTTT; d_call: .; v_call: TRBV3-1; clone_size: many; j_call: TRBJ1-6
cdr3_aa: CASSYAGLANNEQFF; cdr3_nt: TGTGCCAGCAGCTACGCGGGACTAGCGAACAATGAGCAGTTCTTC; d_call: TRBD2; v_call: TRBV7-2; clone_size: .; j_call: TRBJ2-1
cdr3_aa: CASSPTPGLAGGHEQYF; cdr3_nt: TGTGCCAGCAGCCCTACACCGGGACTAGCGGGAGGGCACGAGCAGTACTTC; d_call: TRBD2; v_call: TRBV7-3; clone_size: .; j_call: TRBJ2-7
cdr3_aa: CASSSRTGLEQYF; cdr3_nt: TGTGCCAGTAGTTCCCGGACCGGTCTCGAGCAGTACTTC; d_call: .; v_call: TRBV19; clone_size: many; j_call: TRBJ2-7
cdr3_aa: CASRQDYEQYF; cdr3_nt: TGTGCCAGCCGCCAAGACTACGAGCAGTACTTC; d_call: .; v_call: TRBV28; clone_size: many; j_call: TRBJ2-7
cdr3_aa: CASSSGTVIGYTF; cdr3_nt: TGTGCCAGCAGCTCAGGGACAGTTATTGGCTACACCTTC; d_call: TRBD1; v_call: TRBV7-8; clone_size: .; j_call: TRBJ1-2
cdr3_aa: CASSGGDGGETDTHYF; cdr3_nt: TGTGCCAGCAGTGGAGGGGACGGAGGGGAAACTGATACGCACTATTTT; d_call: .; v_call: TRBV6-4; clone_size: .; j_call: TRBJ2-3
cdr3_aa: CAISDTSGRAVSYNEQFF; cdr3_nt: TGTGCCATCAGTGACACTAGCGGGAGGGCCGTATCCTACAATGAGCAGTTCTTC; d_call: TRBD2; v_call: TRBV10-3; clone_size: .; j_call: TRBJ2-1
cdr3_aa: CAGTLGRGANGYTF; cdr3_nt: TGTGCCGGGACTCTGGGGAGGGGGGCCAATGGCTACACCTTC; d_call: .; v_call: TRBV7-9; clone_size: .; j_call: TRBJ1-2
cdr3_aa: CSARGVLAGGAETQYF; cdr3_nt: TGCAGTGCTAGAGGTGTACTAGCGGGAGGTGCGGAGACCCAGTACTTC; d_call: TRBD2; v_call: TRBV20-1; clone_size: .; j_call: TRBJ2-5
cdr3_aa: CSARRQGSYNSPLHF; cdr3_nt: TGCAGTGCTAGACGACAGGGAAGCTATAATTCACCCCTCCACTTT; d_call: TRBD1; v_call: TRBV20-1; clone_size: many; j_call: TRBJ1-6
cdr3_aa: CASSPGAGRIDGYTF; cdr3_nt: TGTGCCAGCAGCCCCGGGGCAGGGCGCATTGATGGCTACACCTTC; d_call: .; v_call: TRBV7-9; clone_size: .; j_call: TRBJ1-2
cdr3_aa: CATSRSDRAGNTEAFF; cdr3_nt: TGTGCCACCAGCAGATCGGACAGGGCTGGAAACACTGAAGCTTTCTTT; d_call: TRBD1; v_call: TRBV15; clone_size: .; j_call: TRBJ1-1
cdr3_aa: CADRGSYEQYF; cdr3_nt: TGTGCCGACAGGGGGAGCTACGAGCAGTACTTC; d_call: TRBD1; v_call: TRBV6-2/TRBV6-3; clone_size: .; j_call: TRBJ2-7
cdr3_aa: CASTFNLGVDAFF; cdr3_nt: TGTGCCAGCACCTTCAACCTAGGGGTTGACGCTTTCTTT; d_call: .; v_call: TRBV12-3/TRBV12-4; clone_size: many; j_call: TRBJ1-1
cdr3_aa: CASSSGQLQETQYF; cdr3_nt: TGTGCCAGCAGTTCGGGACAGTTGCAAGAGACCCAGTACTTC; d_call: TRBD1; v_call: TRBV6-2/TRBV6-3; clone_size: many; j_call: TRBJ2-5
cdr3_aa: CASSEPPGPSAYEQYF; cdr3_nt: TGTGCCAGCAGCGAACCCCCGGGACCCAGCGCCTACGAGCAGTACTTC; d_call: .; v_call: TRBV5-8; clone_size: many; j_call: TRBJ2-7
cdr3_aa: CASNRAGANVLTF; cdr3_nt: TGTGCCAGCAATCGTGCCGGGGCCAACGTCCTGACTTTC; d_call: .; v_call: TRBV6-2/TRBV6-3; clone_size: many; j_call: TRBJ2-6
cdr3_aa: CASSLPTGAYNEQFF; cdr3_nt: TGTGCCAGCAGCTTACCGACAGGGGCCTACAATGAGCAGTTCTTC; d_call: TRBD1; v_call: TRBV11-1; clone_size: many; j_call: TRBJ2-1
cdr3_aa: CAWSPAGNTIYF; cdr3_nt: TGTGCCTGGAGTCCCGCTGGAAACACCATATATTTT; d_call: .; v_call: TRBV30; clone_size: many; j_call: TRBJ1-3
cdr3_aa: CATSSTRLSFDNEQFF; cdr3_nt: TGTGCCACCAGTTCCACACGACTATCCTTCGACAATGAGCAGTTCTTC; d_call: .; v_call: TRBV24-1; clone_size: many; j_call: TRBJ2-1
cdr3_aa: CASSTTRQETQYF; cdr3_nt: TGTGCCAGCAGTACGACGCGGCAAGAGACCCAGTACTTC; d_call: .; v_call: TRBV2; clone_size: .; j_call: TRBJ2-5
cdr3_aa: CASSSMTGGGYEQYF; cdr3_nt: TGTGCCAGCAGCTCCATGACAGGGGGCGGGTACGAGCAGTACTTC; d_call: TRBD1; v_call: TRBV5-6; clone_size: .; j_call: TRBJ2-7
cdr3_aa: CASSSGGQGEKLFF; cdr3_nt: TGTGCCAGCAGTTCAGGGGGACAGGGTGAAAAACTGTTTTTT; d_call: TRBD1; v_call: TRBV7-8; clone_size: many; j_call: TRBJ1-4
cdr3_aa: CASSQDLGYRTDTQYF; cdr3_nt: TGTGCCAGCAGCCAAGATCTAGGTTACCGCACAGATACGCAGTATTTT; d_call: .; v_call: TRBV4-2; clone_size: .; j_call: TRBJ2-3
cdr3_aa: CSARAYGYTF; cdr3_nt: TGCAGTGCTCGAGCTTATGGCTACACCTTC; d_call: .; v_call: TRBV20-1; clone_size: medium-sized; j_call: TRBJ1-2
cdr3_aa: CASRITGGAGVNGELFF; cdr3_nt: TGTGCCAGCAGAATCACAGGGGGCGCCGGGGTGAACGGGGAGCTGTTTTTT; d_call: TRBD1; v_call: TRBV6-6; clone_size: many; j_call: TRBJ2-2
cdr3_aa: CASSLGTGPYSNQPQHF; cdr3_nt: TGTGCCAGCAGTTTAGGGACAGGGCCCTATAGCAATCAGCCCCAGCATTTT; d_call: TRBD1; v_call: TRBV27; clone_size: few; j_call: TRBJ1-5
cdr3_aa: CASSQEGDRARNEQFF; cdr3_nt: TGCGCCAGCAGCCAAGAAGGGGACAGGGCTCGGAATGAGCAGTTCTTC; d_call: TRBD1; v_call: TRBV4-1; clone_size: many; j_call: TRBJ2-1
cdr3_aa: CAISERTGGAYEQYF; cdr3_nt: TGTGCCATCAGTGAGCGCACAGGGGGGGCCTACGAGCAGTACTTC; d_call: .; v_call: TRBV10-3; clone_size: many; j_call: TRBJ2-7
cdr3_aa: CASSRLRDRGREQFF; cdr3_nt: TGTGCCAGCAGCCGCCTCCGGGACAGGGGCCGAGAGCAGTTCTTC; d_call: TRBD1; v_call: TRBV7-3; clone_size: .; j_call: TRBJ2-1
cdr3_aa: CASSSLAGAAGELFF; cdr3_nt: TGTGCCAGCAGTTCTCTAGCGGGAGCGGCCGGGGAGCTGTTTTTT; d_call: TRBD2; v_call: TRBV27; clone_size: few; j_call: TRBJ2-2
cdr3_aa: CVTSLAASDYNEQFF; cdr3_nt: TGTGTCACCTCCCTTGCGGCTAGCGACTACAATGAGCAGTTCTTC; d_call: .; v_call: TRBV19; clone_size: .; j_call: TRBJ2-1
cdr3_aa: CATSDWGYEQFF; cdr3_nt: TGTGCCACCAGTGATTGGGGGTATGAGCAGTTCTTC; d_call: .; v_call: TRBV24-1; clone_size: .; j_call: TRBJ2-1
cdr3_aa: CASSFGQVLAKNIQYF; cdr3_nt: TGTGCCAGCAGCTTTGGGCAGGTTTTAGCCAAAAACATTCAGTACTTC; d_call: .; v_call: TRBV11-2; clone_size: many; j_call: TRBJ2-4